This note documents a single T cell receptor (beta chain) sequence. The germline gives CDR1 SGHTA, CDR2 FQGNSA. This CDR3 spans 16 amino acids. After removal of 5 bases from V and 4 bases from J, the junction contained 4 bases not matched to a gene. The source of the sample is a study of blood T cell repertoires in COVID-19. Looking at the study overall: The United States, Italy and Spain supplied acute and convalescent COVID-19 samples. T cells, B-cell-depleted T cells, or PBMCs supplied cDNA or gDNA.

In the original processing: It was from reference gene primer amplification that nucleated cell counts were estimated. TCRdb's table, derived via immunoSEQ multiplex PCR, lists solely in-frame clones and lacks some. Clonal size and the V and J genes are those of that table, whereas D and trimming came from the DNA. The sample yields 150,000 or so clones, about 90% seen once. The sample was peripheral blood. The clonotype originates from a man aged 45-60 years with acute or convalescent COVID-19. V gene TRBV7-2 combines with J gene TRBJ2-2; TRBD2 matches at 13 bases. CDR3 amino acids: CASSLTSGRGTGELFF. DNA of the CDR3: TGTGCCAGCAGCCTAACTAGCGGGAGGGGCACCGGGGAGCTGTTTTTT.